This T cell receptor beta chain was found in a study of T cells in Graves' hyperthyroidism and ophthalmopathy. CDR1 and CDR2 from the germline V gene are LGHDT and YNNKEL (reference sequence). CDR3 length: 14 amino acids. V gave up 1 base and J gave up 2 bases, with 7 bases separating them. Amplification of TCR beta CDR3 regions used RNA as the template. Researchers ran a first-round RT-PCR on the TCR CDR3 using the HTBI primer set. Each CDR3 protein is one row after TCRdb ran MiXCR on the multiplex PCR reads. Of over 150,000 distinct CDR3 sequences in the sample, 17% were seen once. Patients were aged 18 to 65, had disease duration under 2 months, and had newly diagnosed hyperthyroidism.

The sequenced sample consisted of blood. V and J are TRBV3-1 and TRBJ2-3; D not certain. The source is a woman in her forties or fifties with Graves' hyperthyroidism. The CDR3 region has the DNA TGTGCCAGCAGCCAAGTTGGGTCCACAGATACGCAGTATTTT. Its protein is CASSQVGSTDTQYF.